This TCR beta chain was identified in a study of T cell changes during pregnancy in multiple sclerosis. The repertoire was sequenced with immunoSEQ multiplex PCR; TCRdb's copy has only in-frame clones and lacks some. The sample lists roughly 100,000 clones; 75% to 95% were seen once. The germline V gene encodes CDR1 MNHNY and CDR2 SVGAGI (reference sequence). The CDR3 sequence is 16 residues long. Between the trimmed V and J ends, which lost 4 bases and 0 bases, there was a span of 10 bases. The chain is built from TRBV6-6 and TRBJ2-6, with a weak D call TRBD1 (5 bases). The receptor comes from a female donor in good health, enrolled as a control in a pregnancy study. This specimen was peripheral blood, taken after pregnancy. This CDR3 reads CASSSLGLSGANVLTF. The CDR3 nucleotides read TGTGCCAGCAGTTCCCTGGGGCTCTCTGGGGCCAACGTCCTGACTTTC.